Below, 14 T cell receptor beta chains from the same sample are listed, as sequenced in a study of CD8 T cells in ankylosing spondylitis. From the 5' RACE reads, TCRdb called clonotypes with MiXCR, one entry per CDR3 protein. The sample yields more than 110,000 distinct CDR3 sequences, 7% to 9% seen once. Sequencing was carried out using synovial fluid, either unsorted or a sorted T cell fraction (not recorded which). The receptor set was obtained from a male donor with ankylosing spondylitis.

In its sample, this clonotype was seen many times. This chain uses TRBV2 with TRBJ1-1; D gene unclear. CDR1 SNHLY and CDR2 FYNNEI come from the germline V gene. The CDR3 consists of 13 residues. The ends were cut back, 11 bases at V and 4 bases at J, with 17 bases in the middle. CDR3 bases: TGTGCCGGACTAGGGAAAGTAGGCACTGAAGCTTTCTTT. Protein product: CAGLGKVGTEAFF.

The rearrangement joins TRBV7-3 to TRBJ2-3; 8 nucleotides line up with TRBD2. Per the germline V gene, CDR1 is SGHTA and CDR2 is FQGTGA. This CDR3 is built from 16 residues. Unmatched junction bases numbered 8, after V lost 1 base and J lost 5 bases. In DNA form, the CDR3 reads TGTGCCAGCAGCTTAAATAGCGGGGTCTCCGGAGATACGCAGTATTTT. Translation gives CASSLNSGVSGDTQYF.

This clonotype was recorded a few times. CDR3 protein: CASSLRGPANTGELFF. DNA of the CDR3: TGTGCCAGCAGCTTGAGGGGGCCAGCGAACACCGGGGAGCTGTTTTTT. V usage is TRBV7-2 and J usage is TRBJ2-2, with 7 bases that match TRBD1. V was pared by 3 bases and J by 0 bases, with 4 bases of the junction left unmatched. The CDR3 contains 16 residues. Germline lookup yields CDR1 SGHTA and CDR2 FQGNSA.

CDR3 loop: CASSATGNTEAFF. The CDR3 DNA is TGTGCCAGCAGCGCGACAGGGAACACTGAAGCTTTCTTT. The V gene is TRBV7-2, the J gene TRBJ1-1, with TRBD1 as a possible D gene (6 bases). The CDR3 totals 13 residues. With 5 bases removed from V and 1 base from J, the gap between germline ends came to 8 bases. Germline CDR1 is SGHTA and CDR2 is FQGNSA.

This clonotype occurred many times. CDR3 sequence (DNA): TGTGCCAGCAGCGCCCAAGTTTTAGATACGCAGTATTTT. It yields the protein CASSAQVLDTQYF. V and J are TRBV7-2 and TRBJ2-3; D not resolved. The germline V gene encodes CDR1 SGHTA and CDR2 FQGNSA. The germline V and J ends were trimmed by 5 bases and 5 bases, with 11 bases remaining between them. The CDR3 loop spans 13 amino acids.

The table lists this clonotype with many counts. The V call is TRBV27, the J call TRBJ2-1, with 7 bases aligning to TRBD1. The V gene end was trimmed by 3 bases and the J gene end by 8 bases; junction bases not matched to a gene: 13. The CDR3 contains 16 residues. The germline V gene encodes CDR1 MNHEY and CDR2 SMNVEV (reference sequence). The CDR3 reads CASSLYRGSRYDEQFF. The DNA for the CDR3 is TGTGCCAGCAGTTTGTACAGGGGAAGTAGATACGATGAGCAGTTCTTC.

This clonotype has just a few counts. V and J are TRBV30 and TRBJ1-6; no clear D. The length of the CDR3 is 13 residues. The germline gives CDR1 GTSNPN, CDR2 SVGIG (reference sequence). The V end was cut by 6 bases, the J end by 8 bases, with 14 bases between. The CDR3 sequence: CACRMLEYSPLHF. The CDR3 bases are TGTGCCTGCAGGATGCTGGAGTATTCACCCCTCCACTTT.

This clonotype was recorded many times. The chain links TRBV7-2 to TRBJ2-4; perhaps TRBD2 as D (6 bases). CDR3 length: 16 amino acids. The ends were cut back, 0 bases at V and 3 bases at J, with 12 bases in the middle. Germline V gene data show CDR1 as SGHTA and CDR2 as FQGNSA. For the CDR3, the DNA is TGTGCCAGCAGCTTAGCGTATGTGGGGGGCAAAAACATTCAGTACTTC. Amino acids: CASSLAYVGGKNIQYF.

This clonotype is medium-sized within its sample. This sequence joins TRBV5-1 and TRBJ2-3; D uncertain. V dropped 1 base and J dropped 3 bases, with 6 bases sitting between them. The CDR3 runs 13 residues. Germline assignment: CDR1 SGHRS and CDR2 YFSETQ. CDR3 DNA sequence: TGCGCCAGCAGCTTGACATCTACAGATACGCAGTATTTT. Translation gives CASSLTSTDTQYF.

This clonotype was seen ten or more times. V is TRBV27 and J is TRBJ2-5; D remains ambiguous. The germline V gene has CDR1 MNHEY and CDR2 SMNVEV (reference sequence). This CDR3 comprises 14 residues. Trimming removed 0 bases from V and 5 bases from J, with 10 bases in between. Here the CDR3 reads CASSLSRTPETQYF. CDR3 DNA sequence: TGTGCCAGCAGTTTATCGCGAACCCCGGAGACCCAGTACTTC.

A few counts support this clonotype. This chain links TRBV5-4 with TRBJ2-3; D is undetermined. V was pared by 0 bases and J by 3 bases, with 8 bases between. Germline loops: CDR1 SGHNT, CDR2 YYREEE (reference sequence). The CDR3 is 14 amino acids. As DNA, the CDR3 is TGTGCCAGCAGCTTGGACCAAGTAACAGATACGCAGTATTTT. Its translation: CASSLDQVTDTQYF. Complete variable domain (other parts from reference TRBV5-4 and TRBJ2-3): ETGVTQSPTHLIKTRGQQVTLRCSSQSGHNTVSWYQQALGQGPQFIFQYYREEENGRGNFPPRFSGLQFPNYSSELNVNALELDDSALYLCASSLDQVTDTQYFGPGTRLTVL.

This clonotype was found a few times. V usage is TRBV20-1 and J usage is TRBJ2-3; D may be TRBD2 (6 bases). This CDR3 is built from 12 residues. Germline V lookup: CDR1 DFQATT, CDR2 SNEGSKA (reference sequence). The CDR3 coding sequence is TGCAGCCTGGGGCGGGACACAGATACGCAGTATTTT. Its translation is CSLGRDTDTQYF.

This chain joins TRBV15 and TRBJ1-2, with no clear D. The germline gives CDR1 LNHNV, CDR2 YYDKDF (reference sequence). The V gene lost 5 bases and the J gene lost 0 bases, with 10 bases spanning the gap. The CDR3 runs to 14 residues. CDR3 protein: CATSRGLSNYGYTF. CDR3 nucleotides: TGTGCCACCAGCCGCGGTCTATCTAACTATGGCTACACCTTC.

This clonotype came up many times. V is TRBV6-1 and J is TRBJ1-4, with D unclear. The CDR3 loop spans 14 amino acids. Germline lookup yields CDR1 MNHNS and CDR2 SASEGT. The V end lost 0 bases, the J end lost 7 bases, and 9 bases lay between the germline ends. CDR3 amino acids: CASSEAGRPEKLFF. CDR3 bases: TGTGCCAGCAGTGAAGCGGGCAGGCCTGAAAAACTGTTTTTT.